What follows is one TCR beta chain and its context. Primed by a sample-barcoded 5' primer and a J-beta primer mix, a second PCR proceeded for 7 to 11 cycles. A template-switch adaptor that had 12 random nucleotides put a tag on each cDNA molecule. TCRdb reanalysed the 5' RACE reads using MiXCR and keeps one entry per CDR3 protein. The sample lists about 640,000 distinct CDR3 sequences; about 54% were seen once. This CDR3 is built from 15 residues. CDR1 is DFQATT, CDR2 SNEGSKA, per germline (reference sequence). With V trimmed by 5 bases and J by 4 bases, 8 bases remained unmatched. The entry originates in a study of blood T cells in healthy people across ages.

The receptor comes from a man between 60 and 75 years old in good health. The sample consisted of blood. This chain uses TRBV20-1 with TRBJ1-2, with 12 bases identical to TRBD1. CDR3 region: CSAPGTGGVSYGYTF. The CDR3 DNA reads TGCAGTGCTCCGGGGACAGGGGGCGTATCCTATGGCTACACCTTC.